This entry lists 29 T cell receptor beta chains sequenced from one sample in a study of T cell responses to AZD1222 COVID-19 vaccine. Repertoires were generated with immunoSEQ multiplex PCR, while TCRdb's copy carries only in-frame clones and drops some. The table shows under 150,000 clones, with 80% to 90% occurring only once. Sample: peripheral blood, taken on day 0 of AZD1222 vaccination. All receptors come from an adult in good health.

The chain is built from TRBV7-2 and TRBJ2-5, with D maybe TRBD2 (7 bases). Germline V gives CDR1 SGHTA, CDR2 FQGNSA. This CDR3 is 16 amino acids long. V was pared by 2 bases and J by 5 bases, with 18 bases between. The CDR3 DNA reads TGTGCCAGCAGCTTAAGGGCGGGGGCTCTGGGGGAGACCCAGTACTTC. It yields the protein CASSLRAGALGETQYF.

The chain couples TRBV27 to TRBJ2-7, with 8 bases identical to TRBD1. The junction had 6 bases not matched to a gene; V was cut back by 0 bases and J by 2 bases. Germline CDR1 reads MNHEY; CDR2 reads SMNVEV (reference sequence). This CDR3 has 16 residues. The CDR3 spells CASSLSRGQVPYEQYF. In DNA form, the CDR3 reads TGTGCCAGCAGTTTATCTAGGGGACAGGTGCCCTACGAGCAGTACTTC.

This clone was counted a few times. The rearrangement uses TRBV2 and TRBJ2-7, with D uncertain. This CDR3 has 11 amino acids. Per germline, CDR1 SNHLY and CDR2 FYNNEI. Trimming removed 2 bases at V and 6 bases at J, with 5 bases between. The CDR3 protein is CASSEYSEQYF. The CDR3 nucleotides read TGTGCCAGCAGTGAATATAGCGAGCAGTACTTC. The whole variable domain, remainder taken from reference TRBV2 and TRBJ2-7, is EPEVTQTPSHQVTQMGQEVILRCVPISNHLYFYWYRQILGQKVEFLVSFYNNEISEKSEIFDDQFSVERPDGSNFTLKIRSTKLEDSAMYFCASSEYSEQYFGPGTRLTVT.

V and J are TRBV3-1 (or the pseudogene TRBV3-2) and TRBJ2-1; 9 bases fit TRBD2. Trimming at V came to 4 bases and at J to 4 bases, leaving 5 bases not matched to a gene. Germline V CDR1 and CDR2: LGHDT, YNNKEL (reference sequence). This CDR3 has 15 residues. For the CDR3, the DNA is TGTGCCAGCAGCCCTCGACTAGCGGTTTACAATGAGCAGTTCTTC. Its protein product is CASSPRLAVYNEQFF.

V gene TRBV7-8 combines with J gene TRBJ1-2, with 10 bases matching TRBD1. Germline V gene data show CDR1 as SGHVS and CDR2 as FQNEAQ. The CDR3 length is 17 residues. The ends lost 6 bases at V and 1 base at J; junction bases unmatched: 11. This chain's CDR3 is CASRRAGTGAVNYGYTF. CDR3 in DNA: TGTGCCAGCAGACGGGCGGGGACAGGGGCCGTTAACTATGGCTACACCTTC.

V usage is TRBV7-9 and J usage is TRBJ1-6; perhaps TRBD1 as D (5 bases). Germline V gene lookup returns CDR1 SEHNR and CDR2 FQNEAQ (reference sequence). The CDR3 length is 15 residues. V was cut by 4 bases and J by 7 bases, with 14 bases left in between. This chain's CDR3 is CASSSLGTLNSPLHF. CDR3 DNA: TGTGCCAGCAGCTCTTTGGGGACGCTCAATTCACCCCTCCACTTT.

The J gene is TRBJ2-5, the V gene TRBV6-5; weak D call: TRBD1 (6 bases). Germline lookup yields CDR1 MNHEY and CDR2 SVGAGI. V was trimmed by 4 bases and J by 8 bases, leaving 17 bases between them. This CDR3 has 14 amino acids. The CDR3 nucleotides read TGTGCCAGCAGTTCCGGTGGGTTGGGGGCAACCCAGTACTTC. Translating gives CASSSGGLGATQYF.

This chain links TRBV28 with TRBJ2-7; D not certain. This CDR3 has 16 residues. CDR1 and CDR2 (germline): MDHEN, SYDVKM. V shed 5 bases and J shed 0 bases, with 17 bases lying between them. In DNA form, the CDR3 reads TGTGCCAGCAGTCCCCCACCCTTAGTGAGCTCCTACGAGCAGTACTTC. Its translation: CASSPPPLVSSYEQYF.

The rearrangement uses TRBV19 and TRBJ1-5; tentative D call: TRBD1 (5 bases). This CDR3 has 14 residues. CDR1 and CDR2 from the germline V gene are LNHDA and SQIVND (reference sequence). Trimming pared 7 bases from V and 0 bases from J, leaving 10 bases between. CDR3 in amino acids: CASTFGGSNQPQHF. The CDR3 DNA sequence: TGTGCCAGTACTTTTGGGGGTAGCAATCAGCCCCAGCATTTT.

The chain is built from TRBV9 and TRBJ2-2; D gene ambiguous. Germline V lookup: CDR1 SGDLS, CDR2 YYNGEE. V lost 4 bases, J lost 5 bases, and 12 bases lay in between. The length of the CDR3 is 14 residues. The CDR3 nucleotides read TGTGCCAGCAGCCCCAGGACCCATACCGGGGAGCTGTTTTTT. This sequence encodes CASSPRTHTGELFF.

In nucleotides, the CDR3 is TGTGCCAGCAGACTCTTTGCAGAGACCCAGTACTTC. It specifies CASRLFAETQYF. V gene TRBV2 combines with J gene TRBJ2-5; D gene uncertain. Trimming removed 6 bases at V and 4 bases at J, with 9 bases between. This CDR3 spans 12 amino acids. Germline CDR1 is SNHLY and CDR2 is FYNNEI.

The V call is TRBV5-4, the J call TRBJ1-6, with D unresolved. V shed 1 base and J shed 8 bases, with 7 bases lying between them. Germline V gene sequence: CDR1 SGHNT, CDR2 YYREEE (reference sequence). The CDR3 totals 13 residues. This chain's CDR3 is CASSLNGYSPLHF. The CDR3 region has the DNA TGTGCCAGCAGCTTGAATGGATATTCACCCCTCCACTTT.

The chain combines TRBV5-6 with TRBJ1-2; 7 bases fit TRBD1. The CDR3 is made up of 16 amino acids. Germline CDR1 and CDR2: SGHDT and YYEEEE. V lost 2 bases to trimming and J lost 6 bases; unmatched junction nucleotides: 13. The CDR3 nucleotides read TGTGCCAGCAGCTTACAAAACAGGGGCGGATATGATGGCTACACCTTC. Amino acid sequence: CASSLQNRGGYDGYTF.

The J gene is TRBJ1-5, the V gene TRBV6-5, with D uncertain. This CDR3 is 15 amino acids long. The V end was cut by 6 bases, the J end by 2 bases, with 14 bases between. Germline values: CDR1 MNHEY, CDR2 SVGAGI. This chain's CDR3 is CASSLGEGRNQPQHF. CDR3 in DNA: TGTGCCAGCAGCCTTGGGGAGGGCCGCAATCAGCCCCAGCATTTT.

This rearrangement joins TRBV6-6 to TRBJ1-5; D is undetermined. The CDR3 spans 15 residues. V lost 2 bases, J lost 8 bases, and 16 bases lay in between. The V gene's germline CDR1 is MNHNY and CDR2 SVGAGI (reference sequence). Here the CDR3 DNA reads TGTGCCAGCAGTTACACCTCTGACCCTGTTGAGCCCCAGCATTTT. It codes for CASSYTSDPVEPQHF.

The J gene is TRBJ1-1, the V gene TRBV27, with 7 bases fitting TRBD1. This CDR3 has 18 residues. From germline, CDR1 is MNHEY and CDR2 SMNVEV (reference sequence). J lost 1 base, V lost 3 bases, and 14 bases had no gene match. CDR3 loop: CASSFSSRGAIQNTEAFF. CDR3 DNA sequence: TGTGCCAGCAGTTTTTCTAGCAGGGGGGCGATTCAGAACACTGAAGCTTTCTTT.

This chain connects TRBV6-5 to TRBJ1-6; 8 positions match TRBD1. This CDR3 is built from 16 residues. The germline CDR1 and CDR2 sequences are MNHEY and SVGAGI. Losses at the gene ends were 0 bases for V and 6 bases for J; bases not matched to a gene: 4. The CDR3 bases are TGTGCCAGCAGTTACTCTAGGGACAGGAGTAATTCACCCCTCCACTTT. Encoded protein: CASSYSRDRSNSPLHF.

The J gene is TRBJ1-2, the V gene TRBV7-2; 10 bases agree with TRBD1. CDR3 length: 14 residues. Unmatched junction bases numbered 3, after V lost 8 bases and J lost 0 bases. Germline V CDR1 and CDR2: SGHTA, FQGNSA. Here the CDR3 DNA reads TGTGCCAGCCGGACAGGGGGTTCTAACTATGGCTACACCTTC. Translation gives CASRTGGSNYGYTF.

This rearrangement joins TRBV10-3 to TRBJ2-1; no clear D gene. Germline CDR1 ENHRY, CDR2 SYGVKD. This CDR3 is 12 amino acids long. Deletions cut 0 bases from V and 7 bases from J, with 4 bases between. The DNA of the CDR3 is TGTGCCATCAGTGAGTCGGGGAATGAGCAGTTCTTC. It translates to CAISESGNEQFF.

The chain joins TRBV7-9 to TRBJ2-7, with TRBD1 identical over 11 bases. This CDR3 is 16 amino acids long. After removal of 5 bases from V and 6 bases from J, the junction contained 12 bases not matched to a gene. CDR1 is SEHNR, CDR2 FQNEAQ, per germline (reference sequence). CDR3 protein: CASSIRAGTGGSEQYF. As DNA, the CDR3 is TGTGCCAGCAGCATTCGTGCCGGGACAGGGGGGTCCGAGCAGTACTTC.

The rearrangement links TRBV18 to TRBJ2-1, with D unresolved. Germline V gives CDR1 KGHSH, CDR2 LQKENI. V lost 2 bases, J lost 5 bases, and 13 bases lay in between. This CDR3 has 15 amino acids. CDR3 nucleotide sequence: TGTGCCAGCTCACCAGGATCAGGACCGAACAATGAGCAGTTCTTC. Translated, it gives CASSPGSGPNNEQFF.

This chain uses TRBV18 with TRBJ2-5, with 9 bases that match TRBD1. The V and J ends lost 6 bases and 0 bases, in that order; junction bases with no gene match: 5. This CDR3 comprises 15 residues. The germline gives CDR1 KGHSH, CDR2 LQKENI. CDR3 sequence (DNA): TGTGCCAGCTCGCCCGGGACAGGGTACCAAGAGACCCAGTACTTC. This translates into CASSPGTGYQETQYF.

V and J are TRBV7-6 and TRBJ2-1; no clear D. The V and J ends lost 0 bases and 2 bases respectively, with 14 bases between them. Looked up from germline, CDR1 is SGHVS and CDR2 is FNYEAQ. This CDR3 has 17 amino acids. The chain's CDR3 is CASSLALGLTPYNEQFF. In DNA, the CDR3 is TGTGCCAGCAGCTTAGCGCTTGGGCTAACTCCCTACAATGAGCAGTTCTTC.

The J gene is TRBJ1-3, the V gene TRBV7-6; no clear D gene. V was clipped by 1 base and J by 4 bases, with 11 bases between them. Germline-derived CDR1 and CDR2 are SGHVS and FNYEAQ. This CDR3 spans 15 amino acids. CDR3 coding DNA: TGTGCCAGCAGCTTAGTTTTGGTGGGCGGAAACACCATATATTTT. Its protein is CASSLVLVGGNTIYF.

This clone is a singleton in its sample. The CDR3: CASSSRTGANYGYTF. CDR3 in DNA: TGTGCCAGCAGCTCCCGGACAGGAGCTAACTATGGCTACACCTTC. The rearrangement joins TRBV11-2 to TRBJ1-2; TRBD1 matches at 7 bases. CDR1 SGHAT and CDR2 FQNNGV come from the germline V gene. CDR3 length equals 15 residues. The V gene end was trimmed by 4 bases and the J gene end by 0 bases; junction bases not matched to a gene: 5.

The rearrangement joins TRBV4-1 to TRBJ2-2, with 16 nucleotides matching TRBD2. Germline V gene lookup returns CDR1 MGHRA and CDR2 YSYEKL. The ends lost 0 bases at V and 4 bases at J; junction bases unmatched: 8. The CDR3 sequence is 20 residues long. In DNA, the CDR3 is TGCGCCAGCAGCCAAGAAAGGGGACTAGCGGGAGGGCCGGTCACCGGGGAGCTGTTTTTT. Residues: CASSQERGLAGGPVTGELFF.

The rearrangement uses TRBV30 and TRBJ1-1, with D perhaps matching TRBD1 (5 bases). This CDR3 region has 12 residues. Germline CDR1 is GTSNPN and CDR2 is SVGIG (reference sequence). V lost 4 bases and J lost 3, with 9 bases in between. Here the CDR3 DNA reads TGTGCCTGGACAGGGATAGACACTGAAGCTTTCTTT. It translates to CAWTGIDTEAFF.

CDR3 DNA: TGTGCCAGCAGCCAAGATTTCGCGGGAGGGGGTGTTACGCAGTATTTT. This translates into CASSQDFAGGGVTQYF. The chain links TRBV3-1 (or the pseudogene TRBV3-2) to TRBJ2-3; 9 nucleotides line up with TRBD2. V was pared by 0 bases and J by 8 bases, with 9 bases of the junction left unmatched. This CDR3 region has 16 residues. In germline, CDR1 is LGHDT, CDR2 YNNKEL (reference sequence).

The V gene is TRBV5-1, the J gene TRBJ1-2; D gene uncertain. V was shortened by 0 bases and J by 3 bases, with 12 bases between the two germline ends. Per germline, CDR1 SGHRS and CDR2 YFSETQ. This CDR3 is 15 amino acids long. CDR3 sequence (DNA): TGCGCCAGCAGCTTGGTGGGAGGAAGAGACTATGGCTACACCTTC. Translated: CASSLVGGRDYGYTF.